What follows are 23 T cell receptor beta chains derived from one specimen sequenced in a study of blood T cell repertoires in COVID-19. Libraries were prepared by immunoSEQ multiplex PCR; TCRdb keeps only in-frame clonotypes and omits some of them. The sample shows approximately 280,000 clones, approximately 85% of them seen only once. The material sequenced was peripheral blood. These receptors all stem from a man aged 50-60 years with active or convalescent COVID-19.

Remarks on this clone: The identical CDR3 is also encoded by other nucleotide sequences in the sample. The chain links TRBV27 to TRBJ2-1; a possible D gene is TRBD2 (6 bases). V gave up 0 bases and J gave up 1 base, with 7 bases separating them. The germline CDR1 and CDR2 sequences are MNHEY and SMNVEV (reference sequence). The CDR3 contains 15 residues. CDR3 nucleotides: TGTGCCAGCAGTTTATCTGGGGGGTCCTACAATGAGCAGTTCTTC. This encodes CASSLSGGSYNEQFF.

V gene TRBV6-5 combines with J gene TRBJ1-1, with TRBD1 matching 7 bases. In germline, CDR1 is MNHEY, CDR2 SVGAGI. The length of the CDR3 is 14 residues. Trimming cost V 4 bases and J 11 bases; bases outside gene matches: 13. The CDR3 DNA follows: TGTGCCAGCAGTTTAGGGGGCCAGACTGGGGGCGCTTTCTTT. Translation: CASSLGGQTGGAFF.

The chain couples TRBV4-2 to TRBJ2-1; TRBD1 aligns across 9 bases. V lost 1 base and J lost 4; bases outside the gene matches: 11. The length of the CDR3 is 18 residues. Germline V lookup: CDR1 LGHNA, CDR2 YNFKEQ. CDR3 sequence reads: CASSQAGSTGGAYNEQFF. The CDR3 DNA reads as TGTGCCAGCAGCCAAGCCGGGTCAACAGGGGGCGCTTACAATGAGCAGTTCTTC.

V is TRBV7-3 and J is TRBJ2-3, with a weak D call TRBD2 (7 bases). The CDR3 runs to 13 residues. In germline, CDR1 is SGHTA, CDR2 FQGTGA. V was shortened by 2 bases and J by 6 bases, with 9 bases between the two germline ends. CDR3 DNA sequence: TGTGCCAGCAGCTTAGCGGGGGCGGATACGCAGTATTTT. Amino acids: CASSLAGADTQYF.

This CDR3 is CASSPLRGTDTQYF. CDR3 nucleotides: TGTGCCAGCAGCCCCTTGCGCGGCACAGATACGCAGTATTTT. The V gene is TRBV7-3, the J gene TRBJ2-3; D is undetermined. Germline-derived CDR1 and CDR2 are SGHTA and FQGTGA. CDR3 length: 14 amino acids. Trimming removed 5 bases from V and 1 base from J, with 10 bases in between.

The V gene is TRBV12-3 or TRBV12-4, the J gene TRBJ2-2, with D unclear. V dropped 4 bases and J dropped 9 bases, with 6 bases sitting between them. The CDR3 covers 11 residues. Here the CDR3 DNA reads TGTGCCAGCAGTTCCGGGTGGGAGCTGTTTTTT. This translates into CASSSGWELFF.

The V gene is TRBV10-2, the J gene TRBJ1-3; no clear D. This CDR3 is 18 amino acids long. CDR1 is WSHSY, CDR2 SAAADI, per germline. V lost 2 bases and J 0 bases, leaving 17 bases between the germline ends. The CDR3 DNA reads as TGCGCCAGCAGTGAGAAGCTTTACGGTCAGCGCTCTGGAAACACCATATATTTT. It is translated as CASSEKLYGQRSGNTIYF.

This chain joins TRBV14 and TRBJ1-4; possibly TRBD1 for D (6 bases). The CDR3 covers 15 residues. The germline V gene has CDR1 SGHDN and CDR2 FVKESK. The V end was cut by 4 bases, the J end by 7 bases, with 16 bases between. The DNA for the CDR3 is TGTGCCAGCAGCCCGCGACAGGAGCAAGCTGAAAAACTGTTTTTT. Its translation: CASSPRQEQAEKLFF.

This chain joins TRBV18 and TRBJ1-3; 7 bases line up with TRBD1. The J segment lost 0 bases and the V segment lost 3 bases, leaving 2 bases of the junction unmatched. CDR3 length: 15 residues. Germline V gene data show CDR1 as KGHSH and CDR2 as LQKENI. CDR3 in amino acids: CASSPDRFSGNTIYF. For the CDR3, the DNA is TGTGCCAGCTCACCGGACAGGTTCTCTGGAAACACCATATATTTT.

The chain couples TRBV5-5 to TRBJ1-2, with a tentative D call TRBD1 (5 bases). The germline V gene has CDR1 SGHKS and CDR2 YYEKEE (reference sequence). The CDR3 has 15 residues. V lost 6 bases and J lost 4, with 19 bases in between. The CDR3 DNA is TGTGCCAGCACTTCTCCCCTAAGGGGCCCCTATGGCTACACCTTC. Protein sequence: CASTSPLRGPYGYTF.

This chain connects TRBV27 to TRBJ1-2; 8 bases map to TRBD1. Germline V CDR1 and CDR2: MNHEY, SMNVEV (reference sequence). After removal of 6 bases from V and 8 bases from J, the junction contained 8 bases not matched to a gene. The CDR3 is 13 amino acids. The CDR3 sequence: CASRRAGGIGYTF. CDR3 bases: TGTGCCAGCAGGAGGGCAGGGGGCATCGGCTACACCTTC.

The CDR3 nucleotides read TGTGCCAGCAGTGGGGGAAGGAGGGTGGAACAAGAGACCCAGTACTTC. Translated, it gives CASSGGRRVEQETQYF. The rearrangement joins TRBV6-1 to TRBJ2-5; a possible D gene is TRBD2 (6 bases). Trimming took 4 bases from V and 2 from J, leaving 17 bases between them. In germline, CDR1 is MNHNS, CDR2 SASEGT. The CDR3 has 16 residues.

V gene TRBV5-8 combines with J gene TRBJ2-5, with a possible D match to TRBD2 (5 bases). The CDR3 runs to 14 residues. V was cut by 6 bases and J by 5 bases, with 17 bases left in between. Germline V CDR1 and CDR2: SGHTS, YDEGEE. The CDR3 coding sequence is TGTGCCAGCACTCCGGGTACTAGTGTGGAGACCCAGTACTTC. As protein: CASTPGTSVETQYF.

This rearrangement joins TRBV27 to TRBJ1-1; 8 bases fit TRBD1. From germline, CDR1 is MNHEY and CDR2 SMNVEV (reference sequence). This CDR3 region has 15 residues. V trimming: 3 bases; J trimming: 1 base; junction bases outside the gene matches: 4. Written as DNA, the CDR3 is TGTGCCAGCAGTTTCGACAGGGGTGGGAACACTGAAGCTTTCTTT. It yields the protein CASSFDRGGNTEAFF.

V gene TRBV4-1 combines with J gene TRBJ2-3; no firm D call. The CDR3 loop spans 14 amino acids. In germline, CDR1 is MGHRA, CDR2 YSYEKL. The V and J ends lost 1 base and 4 bases respectively, with 9 bases between them. CDR3 nucleotide sequence: TGCGCCAGCAGCCAAGCCGGGTTGGCAGATACGCAGTATTTT. This codes for CASSQAGLADTQYF.

The chain links TRBV7-9 to TRBJ2-1; TRBD2 matches 16 bases. J gave up 8 bases and V 5 bases, and 9 bases lay outside the gene matches. CDR3 length equals 17 residues. Germline V gives CDR1 SEHNR, CDR2 FQNEAQ (reference sequence). The CDR3 protein is CASSNLPGLAGGDEQFF. CDR3 bases: TGTGCCAGCAGCAACCTGCCGGGACTAGCGGGAGGGGATGAGCAGTTCTTC. The full variable domain, rest sourced from reference TRBV7-9 and TRBJ2-1, is DTGVSQNPRHKITKRGQNVTFRCDPISEHNRLYWYRQTLGQGPEFLTYFQNEAQLEKSRLLSDRFSAERPKGSFSTLEIQRTEQGDSAMYLCASSNLPGLAGGDEQFFGPGTRLTVL.

The chain couples TRBV28 to TRBJ2-5; 10 nucleotides align to TRBD1. This CDR3 is 16 amino acids long. The germline V gene encodes CDR1 MDHEN and CDR2 SYDVKM. V lost 4 bases, J lost 5 bases, and 10 bases stayed unmatched. CDR3 in DNA: TGTGCCAGCAGTTCCGCGACAGGGGGCTTTGGGGAGACCCAGTACTTC. Residues: CASSSATGGFGETQYF.

The chain links TRBV12-3 or TRBV12-4 to TRBJ1-2; TRBD1 matches 9 bases. The J segment lost 7 bases and the V segment lost 5 bases, leaving 5 bases of the junction unmatched. This CDR3 region has 13 residues. The CDR3 nucleotides read TGTGCCAGCAGTCCCTCGACAGGGGGTGGCTACACCTTC. This translates into CASSPSTGGGYTF.

The gene calls are TRBV6-5 and TRBJ1-4, with D tentatively TRBD1 (5 bases). The germline gives CDR1 MNHEY, CDR2 SVGAGI. Trimming took 2 bases from V and 5 from J, leaving 9 bases between them. The CDR3 consists of 14 residues. CDR3 nucleotide sequence: TGTGCCAGCAGTTACGACAGACAAAATGAAAAACTGTTTTTT. Protein sequence: CASSYDRQNEKLFF.

This rearrangement joins TRBV19 to TRBJ2-3, with D tentatively TRBD1 (6 bases). The germline V gene encodes CDR1 LNHDA and CDR2 SQIVND (reference sequence). There are 16 residues in the CDR3. V lost 5 bases and J lost 3, with 18 bases in between. Here the CDR3 reads CASSLRQVYNTDTQYF. In nucleotides, the CDR3 is TGTGCCAGTAGTTTACGACAGGTTTATAATACAGATACGCAGTATTTT.

This chain uses TRBV21-1 with TRBJ2-3; the table calls TRBD1, which could not be checked here. TRBV21-1 is described as a pseudogene. The CDR3 length is 16 residues. CDR3 loop: CASSKVTSPSTDTQYF. In nucleotides, the CDR3 is TGTGCCAGCAGCAAAGTTACAAGTCCTAGCACAGATACGCAGTATTTT.

CDR3 protein: CASSPTDRSTDTQYF. The CDR3 coding sequence is TGCGCCAGCAGCCCTACTGACAGGTCCACAGATACGCAGTATTTT. The J gene is TRBJ2-3, the V gene TRBV4-1, with D tentatively TRBD1 (6 bases). This CDR3 is built from 15 residues. Per the germline V gene, CDR1 is MGHRA and CDR2 is YSYEKL. V was shortened by 4 bases and J by 2 bases, with 13 bases between the two germline ends.

This chain uses TRBV15 with TRBJ2-1; possible D gene TRBD2, 6 bases. This CDR3 is built from 16 residues. The germline V and J ends were trimmed by 0 bases and 14 bases, with 23 bases remaining between them. The germline gives CDR1 LNHNV, CDR2 YYDKDF (reference sequence). The CDR3: CATSRELSIGGKHEFF. CDR3 coding DNA: TGTGCCACCAGCAGAGAACTTTCAATAGGCGGGAAGCATGAGTTCTTC.